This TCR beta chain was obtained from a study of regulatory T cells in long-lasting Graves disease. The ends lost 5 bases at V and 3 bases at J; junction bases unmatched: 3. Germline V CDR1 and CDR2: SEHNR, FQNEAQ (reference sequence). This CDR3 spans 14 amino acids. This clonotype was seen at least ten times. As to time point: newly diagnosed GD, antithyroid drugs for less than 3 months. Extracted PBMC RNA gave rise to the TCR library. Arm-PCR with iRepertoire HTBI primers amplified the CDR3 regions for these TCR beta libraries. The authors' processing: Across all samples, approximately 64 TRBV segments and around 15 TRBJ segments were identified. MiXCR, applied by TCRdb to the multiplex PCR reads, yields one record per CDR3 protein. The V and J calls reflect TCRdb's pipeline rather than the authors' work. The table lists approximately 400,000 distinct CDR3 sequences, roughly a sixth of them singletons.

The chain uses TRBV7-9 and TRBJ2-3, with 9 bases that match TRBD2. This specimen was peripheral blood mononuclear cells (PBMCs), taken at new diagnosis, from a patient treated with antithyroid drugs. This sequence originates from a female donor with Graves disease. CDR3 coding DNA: TGTGCCAGCAGCATCGGACTAGCGACAGATACGCAGTATTTT. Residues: CASSIGLATDTQYF.